Shown below are 15 T cell receptor beta chains from a single sample sequenced in a study of OX40 agonist ivuxolimab in advanced cancers. Assay used: immunoSEQ multiplex PCR; TCRdb lists only in-frame clones, some missing. The sample comprises under 90,000 clones, roughly 91% of which are singletons, and 14% rests with the top ten. The sequenced sample was CD4+ or CD8+ T cells sorted from blood, obtained in a trial of the OX40 agonist ivuxolimab. All receptors derive from an adult with an advanced solid tumor such as melanoma, head and neck, liver or kidney cancer.

The chain has TRBV6-5 and TRBJ1-2; no clear D gene. CDR3 length equals 12 residues. The ends were cut back, 0 bases at V and 1 base at J, with 0 bases in the middle. Germline assignment: CDR1 MNHEY and CDR2 SVGAGI. CDR3 sequence reads: CASSYSNYGYTF. The CDR3 coding sequence is TGTGCCAGCAGTTACTCTAACTATGGCTACACCTTC.

The rearrangement joins TRBV5-1 to TRBJ1-1, with 7 positions matching TRBD1. CDR1 is SGHRS and CDR2 is YFSETQ in the germline V gene. The junction had 6 bases not matched to a gene; V was cut back by 0 bases and J by 7 bases. CDR3 length: 14 residues. The CDR3 DNA is TGCGCCAGCAGCTTGGGACAGGGTCTGAGTGAAGCTTTCTTT. It yields the protein CASSLGQGLSEAFF.

The rearrangement uses TRBV10-1 and TRBJ1-5; D is perhaps TRBD1 (6 bases). Per the germline V gene, CDR1 is WNHNN and CDR2 is SYGVQD (reference sequence). Trimming removed 8 bases from V and 6 bases from J, with 14 bases in between. This CDR3 comprises 13 residues. CDR3 DNA: TGCGCCAGCTCCAAGGGGGGAAGTCAGCCCCAGCATTTT. Translated, it gives CASSKGGSQPQHF.

The gene calls are TRBV4-3 and TRBJ2-7; 12 bases agree with TRBD2. V lost 5 bases and J lost 7; bases outside the gene matches: 12. The germline gives CDR1 LGHNA, CDR2 YSLEER. This CDR3 comprises 16 residues. The CDR3 nucleotides are TGCGCCAGCAGCAGGGGGCTAGCGGGAGGGCCGGAGGAGCAGTACTTC. This codes for CASSRGLAGGPEEQYF.

The chain has TRBV10-3 and TRBJ2-1; a possible D gene is TRBD2 (6 bases). CDR1 and CDR2 (germline): ENHRY, SYGVKD. V gave up 3 bases and J gave up 5 bases, with 11 bases separating them. The CDR3 contains 14 residues. CDR3 residues: CAISELRGDNEQFF. For the CDR3, the DNA is TGTGCCATCAGTGAATTGCGGGGAGACAATGAGCAGTTCTTC.

V and J are TRBV25-1 and TRBJ1-3; D not resolved. The V gene's germline CDR1 is MGHDK and CDR2 SYGVNS. This CDR3 contains 11 residues. The V end lost 4 bases, the J end lost 4 bases, and 2 bases lay between the germline ends. The CDR3 nucleotides read TGTGCCAGCAGTGGGGGAAACACCATATATTTT. Its translation: CASSGGNTIYF.

The chain links TRBV7-9 to TRBJ1-3; 7 positions match TRBD1. CDR1 and CDR2 from the germline V gene are SEHNR and FQNEAQ (reference sequence). The J segment lost 4 bases and the V segment lost 3 bases, leaving 9 bases of the junction unmatched. This CDR3 contains 16 residues. The CDR3 DNA reads as TGTGCCAGCAGCTTCCTACTCGGGACAGCCGGAAACACCATATATTTT. Encoded protein: CASSFLLGTAGNTIYF.

This clone appeared a single time. The rearrangement joins TRBV4-3 to TRBJ2-2; D remains unclear. Per the germline V gene, CDR1 is LGHNA and CDR2 is YSLEER. The CDR3 consists of 13 residues. Trimming removed 0 bases at V and 7 bases at J, with 6 bases between. The CDR3 loop is CASSQDLIGELFF. The CDR3 DNA follows: TGCGCCAGCAGCCAAGATCTGATCGGGGAGCTGTTTTTT.

The V call is TRBV7-9, the J call TRBJ1-2, with D hard to call. CDR1 SEHNR and CDR2 FQNEAQ come from the germline V gene (reference sequence). Trimming stripped 3 bases from V and 4 bases from J, with 12 bases between. This CDR3 has 14 amino acids. This CDR3 reads CASSFVQHLYGYTF. The CDR3 DNA sequence: TGTGCCAGCAGCTTTGTTCAGCACCTCTATGGCTACACCTTC.

CDR3 in amino acids: CASSEIGDGYNEQFF. The CDR3 DNA sequence: TGTGCCAGCAGTGAAATAGGGGACGGGTACAATGAGCAGTTCTTC. J is TRBJ2-1 and V is TRBV6-1, with D perhaps being TRBD1 or TRBD2 (5 bases each). The ends were cut back, 2 bases at V and 4 bases at J, with 12 bases in the middle. Germline V gene sequence: CDR1 MNHNS, CDR2 SASEGT. The CDR3 has 15 residues.

This rearrangement joins TRBV27 to TRBJ2-7; 7 bases are shared with TRBD2. The CDR3 is 15 amino acids. Germline loops: CDR1 MNHEY, CDR2 SMNVEV (reference sequence). V was pared by 0 bases and J by 2 bases, with 4 bases of the junction left unmatched. Here the CDR3 reads CASSLSGGEPYEQYF. DNA for the CDR3: TGTGCCAGCAGTTTATCGGGGGGGGAGCCCTACGAGCAGTACTTC.

J is TRBJ1-2 and V is TRBV11-2, with D uncertain. V was shortened by 3 bases and J by 2 bases, with 13 bases between the two germline ends. Germline V CDR1 and CDR2: SGHAT, FQNNGV. The CDR3 has 15 amino acids. CDR3 coding DNA: TGTGCCAGCAGCTTTTCGGTCGGATTGAACTATGGCTACACCTTC. Translated: CASSFSVGLNYGYTF.

The rearrangement links TRBV28 to TRBJ1-1; D is uncertain. Per the germline V gene, CDR1 is MDHEN and CDR2 is SYDVKM. The CDR3 contains 12 residues. Trimming pared 6 bases from V and 7 bases from J, leaving 12 bases between. CDR3 nucleotides: TGTGCCAGCAGCCCGGATTTCGGTGAAGCTTTCTTT. Encoded protein: CASSPDFGEAFF.

This rearrangement joins TRBV5-1 to TRBJ1-1; no firm D call. CDR1 and CDR2 (germline): SGHRS, YFSETQ. The CDR3 consists of 16 residues. Trimming took 0 bases from V and 1 from J, leaving 13 bases between them. CDR3 residues: CASSLGSGLWNTEAFF. CDR3 nucleotide sequence: TGCGCCAGCAGCTTGGGTTCTGGCCTATGGAACACTGAAGCTTTCTTT.

The CDR3 reads CASSFGPSGGGELFF. The CDR3 nucleotides are TGTGCCAGCAGTTTCGGTCCTAGTGGTGGCGGGGAGCTGTTTTTT. This sequence joins TRBV27 and TRBJ2-2, with D unclear. V lost 3 bases to trimming and J lost 7 bases, with 15 bases between them. The CDR3 covers 15 residues. Per germline, CDR1 MNHEY and CDR2 SMNVEV (reference sequence).